Included here is one T cell receptor (beta chain) sequence, with context. The sample is drawn from a study of blood T cell repertoires in COVID-19. As for the study in general: There were acute and convalescent COVID-19 samples, and they came from the United States, Italy and Spain. In each case, the material was cDNA or gDNA derived from T cells, B-cell-depleted T cells, or PBMCs.

Original processing notes: How many nucleated cells were present was estimated from reference gene primer amplification. TCRdb keeps only in-frame clones here, not all; method: immunoSEQ multiplex PCR. The V and J calls and clone size are taken from that table; D and trimming were inferred from the DNA. The table lists more than 95,000 clones, roughly 69% of them singletons. From germline, CDR1 is MDHEN and CDR2 SYDVKM. With 8 bases clipped from V and 5 bases from J, the junction kept 13 bases outside the gene matches. The CDR3 totals 15 residues. Specimen: peripheral blood. V is TRBV28 and J is TRBJ2-5; 8 nucleotides line up with TRBD2. The TCR sequence derives from an older woman with acute or convalescent COVID-19. CDR3 sequence: CASAPGGSPGETQYF. The CDR3 DNA reads as TGTGCCAGCGCCCCGGGGGGGTCGCCAGGGGAGACCCAGTACTTC.